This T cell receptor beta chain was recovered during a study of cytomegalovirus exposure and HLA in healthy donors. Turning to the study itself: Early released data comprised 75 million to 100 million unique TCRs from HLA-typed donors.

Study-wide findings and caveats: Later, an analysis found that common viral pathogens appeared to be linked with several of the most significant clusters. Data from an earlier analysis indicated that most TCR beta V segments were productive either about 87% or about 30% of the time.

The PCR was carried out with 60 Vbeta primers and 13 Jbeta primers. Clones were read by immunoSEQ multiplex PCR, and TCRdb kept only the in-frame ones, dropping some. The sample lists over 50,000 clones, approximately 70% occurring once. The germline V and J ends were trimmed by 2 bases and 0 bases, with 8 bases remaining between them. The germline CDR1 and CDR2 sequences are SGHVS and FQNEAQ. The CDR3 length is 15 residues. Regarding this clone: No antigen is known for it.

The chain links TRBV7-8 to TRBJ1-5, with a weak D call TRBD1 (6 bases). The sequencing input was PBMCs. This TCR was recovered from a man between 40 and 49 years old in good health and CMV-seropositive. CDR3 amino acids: CASSLQGTSNQPQHF. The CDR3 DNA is TGTGCCAGCAGCTTACAGGGGACTAGCAATCAGCCCCAGCATTTT. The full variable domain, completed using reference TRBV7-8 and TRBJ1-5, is GAGVSQSPRYKVAKRGQDVALRCDPISGHVSLFWYQQALGQGPEFLTYFQNEAQLDKSGLPSDRFFAERPEGSVSTLKIQRTQQEDSAVYLCASSLQGTSNQPQHFGDGTRLSIL.